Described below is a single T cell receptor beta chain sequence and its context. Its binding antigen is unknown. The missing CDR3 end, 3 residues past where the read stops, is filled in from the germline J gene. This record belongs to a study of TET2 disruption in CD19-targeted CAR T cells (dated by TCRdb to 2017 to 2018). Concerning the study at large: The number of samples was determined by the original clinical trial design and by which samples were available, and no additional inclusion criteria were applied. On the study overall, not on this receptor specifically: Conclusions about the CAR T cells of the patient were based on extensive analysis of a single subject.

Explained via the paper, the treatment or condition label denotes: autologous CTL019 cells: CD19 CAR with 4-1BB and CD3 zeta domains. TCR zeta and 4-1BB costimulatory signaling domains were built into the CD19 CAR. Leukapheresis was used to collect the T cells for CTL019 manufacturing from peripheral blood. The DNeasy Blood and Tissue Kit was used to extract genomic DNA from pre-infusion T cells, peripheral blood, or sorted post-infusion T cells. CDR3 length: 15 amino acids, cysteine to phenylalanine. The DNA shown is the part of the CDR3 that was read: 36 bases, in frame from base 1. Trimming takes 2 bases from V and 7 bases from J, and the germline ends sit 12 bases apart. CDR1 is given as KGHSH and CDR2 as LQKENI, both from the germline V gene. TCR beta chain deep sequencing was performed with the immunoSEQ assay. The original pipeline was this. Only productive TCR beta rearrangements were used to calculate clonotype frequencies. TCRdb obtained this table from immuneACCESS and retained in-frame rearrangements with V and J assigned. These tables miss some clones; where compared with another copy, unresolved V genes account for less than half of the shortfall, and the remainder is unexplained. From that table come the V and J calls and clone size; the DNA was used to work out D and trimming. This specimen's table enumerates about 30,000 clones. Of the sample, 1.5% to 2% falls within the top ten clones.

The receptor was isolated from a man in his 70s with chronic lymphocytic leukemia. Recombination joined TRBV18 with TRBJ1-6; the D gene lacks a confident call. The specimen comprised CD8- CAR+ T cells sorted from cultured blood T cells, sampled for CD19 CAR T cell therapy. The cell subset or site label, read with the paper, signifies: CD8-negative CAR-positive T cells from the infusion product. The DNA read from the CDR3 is TGTGCCAGCTCACCAATGGGCCCTATCAATTCACCC. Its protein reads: CASSPMGPINSP. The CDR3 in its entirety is CASSPMGPINSPLHF.